This T cell receptor beta chain appears in the sequencing data of a study of identical twins. Each CDR3 protein is one row after TCRdb ran MiXCR on the 5' RACE reads. The sample consists of over 600,000 distinct CDR3 sequences, approximately 21% of them appearing once. Trimming removed 0 bases at V and 4 bases at J, with 12 bases between. Germline CDR1 is DFQATT and CDR2 is SNEGSKA (reference sequence). CDR3 length: 14 residues. This clonotype showed up just a few times. The sample was also reused in another study, on T cells expressing NK-cell markers.

This TCR was recovered from a young woman in good health. The rearrangement links TRBV20-1 to TRBJ1-1; D remains ambiguous. Sample: PBMCs. The CDR3 coding sequence is TGCAGTGCTAGAGATACGGGCGCGGGCACTGAAGCTTTCTTT. This codes for CSARDTGAGTEAFF.